The T cell receptor beta chain under discussion was sequenced for a study of CD8 T cells in ankylosing spondylitis. Generation of TCR beta libraries employed quantitative 5'-RACE incorporating molecular barcodes. TCRdb re-analysed the 5' RACE reads in MiXCR, keeping a single row per CDR3 protein. The repertoire holds 100,000 to 150,000 distinct CDR3 sequences, with about 6.5% as singletons. Study-wide findings and caveats: One TCR beta motif, made up of roughly 8 highly homologous variants, appeared characteristic of ankylosing spondylitis blood. Significant enrichment of disease-linked clones was reportedly seen in matched ankylosing spondylitis synovial fluid.

This CDR3 comprises 14 residues. Trimming took off 6 bases at V and 0 bases at J, with 13 bases between the two ends. Germline V gene lookup returns CDR1 DFQATT and CDR2 SNEGSKA (reference sequence). In its sample, this clonotype was seen many times. The antigen remains unidentified. This TCR was sampled from a male donor with ankylosing spondylitis or in good health (not recorded which). Material: blood, either unsorted or a sorted T cell fraction (not recorded which). The rearrangement joins TRBV20-1 to TRBJ2-3; D uncertain. This chain's CDR3 is CSAKLGPSTDTQYF. In DNA, the CDR3 is TGCAGTGCCAAACTCGGACCTAGCACAGATACGCAGTATTTT.